What follows are 7 T cell receptor beta chains derived from one specimen sequenced in a study of shared T cell receptors in the human thymus. Clones were sequenced by immunoSEQ multiplex PCR, and TCRdb holds only the in-frame ones, with some missing. There are hundreds of thousands of clones in the sample; around 82% occur only once, and 0.01% to 0.015% lies in the top ten. These data were also reused for a study on human thymus T cells.

Sequenced material: thymocytes. These TCRs come from a boy younger than two with a congenital heart defect.

In this sample, this clone turned up a few times. CDR3 sequence (DNA): TGTGCCAGCAGTGTATTAAACCCAGGGCCAGAGGACTATGGCTACACCTTC. Translated: CASSVLNPGPEDYGYTF. The rearrangement links TRBV25-1 to TRBJ1-2; TRBD1 might be the D (5 bases). The CDR3 extends over 17 amino acids. The V gene's germline CDR1 is MGHDK and CDR2 SYGVNS. Trimming shortened V by 4 bases and J by 3 bases, and 21 bases separated the two germline ends.

The chain joins TRBV4-2 to TRBJ2-1; TRBD2 matches at 7 bases. The V and J ends lost 6 bases and 5 bases, in that order; junction bases with no gene match: 4. The CDR3 runs 13 residues. Germline V CDR1 and CDR2: LGHNA, YNFKEQ. CDR3 amino acids: CASRLATDNEQFF. In DNA form, the CDR3 reads TGTGCCAGCAGACTAGCGACGGACAATGAGCAGTTCTTC.

The chain carries TRBV25-1 and TRBJ2-3; TRBD1 aligns across 7 bases. There are 14 residues in the CDR3. J lost 3 bases, V lost 6 bases, and 6 bases had no gene match. The germline V gene encodes CDR1 MGHDK and CDR2 SYGVNS. In DNA, the CDR3 is TGTGCCAGCAGGAAGACAGGGACGACAGATACGCAGTATTTT. The encoded protein is CASRKTGTTDTQYF.

In its sample, this clone was seen once. J is TRBJ1-2 and V is TRBV29-1, with D possibly being TRBD1 (5 bases). The CDR3 sequence is 13 residues long. CDR1 and CDR2 (germline): SQVTM, ANQGSEA. Trimming pared 0 bases from V and 4 bases from J, leaving 9 bases between. CDR3 loop: CSVEDGTVYGYTF. The CDR3 coding sequence is TGCAGCGTTGAAGATGGGACTGTCTATGGCTACACCTTC.

This chain uses TRBV15 with TRBJ2-1; 12 nucleotides line up with TRBD2. CDR1 is LNHNV, CDR2 YYDKDF, per germline (reference sequence). The V and J ends lost 0 bases and 6 bases, in that order; junction bases with no gene match: 9. The CDR3 loop spans 18 amino acids. For the CDR3, the DNA is TGTGCCACCAGCAGAGATGTGGGGACTAGCGGGTGGGCCAATGAGCAGTTCTTC. Translated, it gives CATSRDVGTSGWANEQFF.

The rearrangement links TRBV4-3 to TRBJ2-7, with D perhaps matching TRBD1 (7 bases). From germline, CDR1 is LGHNA and CDR2 YSLEER. This CDR3 has 14 amino acids. V lost 7 bases, J lost 3 bases, and 16 bases lay in between. For the CDR3, the DNA is TGCGCCAGCACCGCAGGCAGGGGGGACTACGAGCAGTACTTC. Translation gives CASTAGRGDYEQYF.

CDR3 in DNA: TGTGCCAGCAGCCTGGCGGGAGGGTCGGGAGAGACCCAGTACTTC. Translating gives CASSLAGGSGETQYF. The V and J genes are TRBV5-4 and TRBJ2-5; 9 bases agree with TRBD2. Looked up from germline, CDR1 is SGHNT and CDR2 is YYREEE (reference sequence). The CDR3 contains 15 residues. Trimming removed 4 bases from V and 4 bases from J; junction bases left unmatched: 8.